This TCR beta chain was profiled in a study of T-cell reconstitution after alpha-beta-depleted transplantation in children. As for this clonotype: Its antigen remains unknown.

Trimming shortened V by 6 bases and J by 5 bases, and 8 bases separated the two germline ends. This CDR3 contains 11 residues. Study-wide results and caveats: After one year, T-cell counts and TCRbeta diversity mostly came from new T cells. After transplant, at about two months, alpha-beta T cells were reportedly derived from several hundred expanded graft clones. Surviving thymic progenitors and recipient T cells were the source of high TCRbeta diversity at day 60 in some patients.

A TCRbeta library incorporating unique molecular identifiers was prepared. TCRdb processed the PCR reads anew with MiXCR; each CDR3 protein has one entry. In the table there are some 310,000 distinct CDR3 sequences, approximately 23% of which are singletons. This clonotype was obtained from a male patient between 5 and 17 years old who had a stem cell transplant for acute lymphoblastic leukemia, so the T cells may come from the graft donor. The chain employs TRBV12-3 or TRBV12-4 and TRBJ2-7; D perhaps matches TRBD2 (6 bases). Here the sequenced sample was PBMCs, mostly from graft donor cells, taken 180 days after TCRalphabeta/CD19-depleted stem cell transplant. The CDR3 is CASRRGNEQYF. DNA of the CDR3: TGTGCCAGCAGACGGGGGAACGAGCAGTACTTC.